Sequencing of this TCR beta chain was carried out in a study of blood T cell repertoires in COVID-19 (dated by TCRdb to the early 2020s). The study in broad terms: Samples covering the acute and convalescent phases of COVID-19 were provided by collaborators in the United States, Italy and Spain. The prospective study material was composed of cDNA or gDNA derived from T cells, B-cell-depleted T cells, or PBMCs. Subjects who had been exposed to COVID-19, were actively infected with it, or had recovered from it provided the deeply sampled blood TCRbeta repertoires that made up the dataset. The repertoires were released in a freely available public database meant as a resource for research on the immune response to SARS-CoV-2. Samples were obtained from the ongoing ImmuneRACE study (first 160 participants) and from 1,000 to 1,500 subjects provided by 6 global collaborators. Sample metadata almost always included a de-identified subject ID, COVID-19 status, age in years and sex. HLA class I and class II types, where available, came from metadata supplied by the sample provider rather than from assay-based typing. Results the study describes overall, beyond this receptor: Clinical and demographic metadata were provided uncurated, with the amount varying by source and participant.

To note about this clone: The specificity of this receptor is unknown. No qualities accompany the bases; no much larger clone lies one base away.

Taken from the germline V gene, the CDR1 and CDR2 loops are SGDLS and YYNGEE. Relative to germline, V is missing 1 base and J is missing 4 bases, with 4 bases of the junction outside any gene match. Taken from cysteine to phenylalanine, the CDR3 has 16 residues. The CDR3 DNA has 48 bases and is translated from base 1. One collaborating source in Seattle enrolled patients while the patients were actively infected and followed the patients over time throughout the course of disease. Whole blood was collected in K2EDTA tubes by collaborating institutions according to the institutions' own protocols. For TCRbeta analysis, collaborator samples were shipped as frozen whole blood, as isolated PBMCs, or as DNA extracted from either sample type. TCRbeta CDR3 regions were amplified from genomic DNA using the immunoSEQ Assay, a bias-controlled multiplex PCR. In the authors' own workflow: The number of nucleated cells in each sample was estimated by amplification of reference gene primers within the assay. To quantify the absolute abundance of each unique TCRbeta CDR3 rearrangement, sequence reads were collapsed and filtered. For each sample, productive Simpson clonality was calculated by taking the square root of Simpson's diversity index across productive rearrangements. TCRdb re-hosts the immuneACCESS table, in-frame sequences only. Its copies lack some clones; in the studies checked, an unresolved V gene accounts for under half of them, and the cause for the rest is not known. V, J and clone size were drawn from that table, and D and trimming were deduced from the DNA. In all, the sample holds around 60,000 clones, and 80% to 85% of those were seen once. About 16% of the sample lies in the top ten.

Sequenced sample: peripheral blood. The receptor comes from a man aged 60-69 years with COVID-19, enrolled during active disease. This receptor chain uses TRBV9 and TRBJ2-1; 11 bases in the junction line up with TRBD2. The nucleotide sequence reads as follows: TGTGCCAGCAGCGTAACTAGCGGGAGCATGTACAATGAGCAGTTCTTC. It translates as CASSVTSGSMYNEQFF.